This T cell receptor (beta chain) was identified during a study of cytomegalovirus exposure and HLA in healthy donors. Researchers ran the PCR with 60 Vbeta and 13 Jbeta primers. Clones were sequenced by immunoSEQ multiplex PCR, and TCRdb holds only the in-frame ones, with some missing. Altogether 100,000 to 150,000 clones are present, around 79% being singletons, with the ten largest covering around 1.5%. This CDR3 contains 13 residues. Between the trimmed V and J ends, which lost 2 bases and 10 bases, there was a span of 15 bases. Germline CDR1 reads SGDLS; CDR2 reads YYNGEE. The sequence derives from a young woman in good health and CMV-seronegative. The specimen sequenced was PBMCs. This chain uses TRBV9 with TRBJ1-1; no definite D call. For the CDR3, the DNA is TGTGCCAGCAGCGTCGGCTATCGATCGGGAGCTTTCTTT. Its translation is CASSVGYRSGAFF.